This TCR beta chain is drawn from a study of T cell responses to AZD1222 COVID-19 vaccine. Some clones are missing from TCRdb's copy, which holds only in-frame ones; the method was immunoSEQ multiplex PCR. The data contain around 170,000 clones, just over 90% of them singletons. The germline V gene encodes CDR1 LNHDA and CDR2 SQIVND (reference sequence). Trimming left V 5 bases short and J 4 bases short, with 14 bases between. The CDR3 is made up of 14 amino acids. This clone was seen a single time. The receptor was isolated from an adult in good health. This specimen consisted of peripheral blood, obtained on day 0 of AZD1222 vaccination. The chain employs TRBV19 and TRBJ2-5; tentative D call: TRBD2 (7 bases). CDR3 in amino acids: CASSGGAEGETQYF. The CDR3 DNA is TGTGCCAGTAGTGGGGGGGCGGAAGGAGAGACCCAGTACTTC.